What follows describes a single T cell receptor (beta chain). This entry belongs to a study of shared clonotypes between healthy human individuals. The germline gives CDR1 LNHDA, CDR2 SQIVND (reference sequence). With 10 bases clipped from V and 4 bases from J, the junction kept 24 bases outside the gene matches. The CDR3 spans 19 residues. Naive-designated CD8 cells lacked CD45RO, were positively enriched for CCR7, and omitted terminally differentiated effector memory CD45RA+ cells. Using immunoSEQ multiplex PCR, the repertoire was profiled, and TCRdb retains in-frame clones only, with some absent. This sample yields approximately 810,000 clones, of which 92% are seen a single time; approximately 25% belongs to the top ten.

Sequenced sample: naive CD8+ T cells sorted from blood. The chain joins TRBV19 to TRBJ2-2; 7 positions agree with TRBD2. The clonotype originates from a man aged 25-45 years in good health. In nucleotides, the CDR3 is TGTGCCACTCTAGGGGCTTCGGGGAGGGAGGGCCGTGGCACCGGGGAGCTGTTTTTT. It translates to CATLGASGREGRGTGELFF.